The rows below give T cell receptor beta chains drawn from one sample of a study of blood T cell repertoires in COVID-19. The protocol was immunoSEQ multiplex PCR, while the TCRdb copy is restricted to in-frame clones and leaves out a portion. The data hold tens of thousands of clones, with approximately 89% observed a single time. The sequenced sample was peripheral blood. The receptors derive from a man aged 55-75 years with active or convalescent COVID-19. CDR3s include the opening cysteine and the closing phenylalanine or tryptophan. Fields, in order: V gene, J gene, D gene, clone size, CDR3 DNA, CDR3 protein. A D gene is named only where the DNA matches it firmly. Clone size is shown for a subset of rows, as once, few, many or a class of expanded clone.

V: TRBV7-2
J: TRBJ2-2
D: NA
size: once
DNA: TGTGCCAGCAGCTTAGCGGCTAGCAGGACCGGGGAGCTGTTTTTT
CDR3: CASSLAASRTGELFF

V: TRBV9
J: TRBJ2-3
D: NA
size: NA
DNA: TGTGCCAGCAGCCCAAACCAGGGGACAGATACGCAGTATTTT
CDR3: CASSPNQGTDTQYF

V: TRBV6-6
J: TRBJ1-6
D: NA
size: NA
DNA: TGTGCCAGCAGTCCCAAGACTGGTCGTAGCTCCTATAATTCACCCCTCCACTTT
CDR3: CASSPKTGRSSYNSPLHF

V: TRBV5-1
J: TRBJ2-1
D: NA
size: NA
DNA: TGCGCCAGCAGCTTGGCGGGAGATCTGTTCAATGAGCAGTTCTTC
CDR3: CASSLAGDLFNEQFF

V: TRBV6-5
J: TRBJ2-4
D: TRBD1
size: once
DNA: TGTGCCACCCTAGGACAGGGCGTAAATTTAAACATTCAGTACTTC
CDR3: CATLGQGVNLNIQYF

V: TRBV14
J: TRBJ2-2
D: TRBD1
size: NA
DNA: TGTGCCAGCAGCCCACGCGTTTTCACAGGGGGCGTCGGGGAGCTGTTTTTT
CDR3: CASSPRVFTGGVGELFF

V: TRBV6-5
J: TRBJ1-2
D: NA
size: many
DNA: TGTGCCAGCAGTTACTCGTCGACAGTCTATGGCTACACCTTC
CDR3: CASSYSSTVYGYTF

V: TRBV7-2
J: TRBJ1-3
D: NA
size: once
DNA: TGTGCCAGCAGCTTAGTTGCAGGGGCAGGCTCTGGAAACACCATATATTTT
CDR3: CASSLVAGAGSGNTIYF

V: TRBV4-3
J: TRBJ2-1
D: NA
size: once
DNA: TGCGCCAGCAGCCAAGTGGGAGGACTGGCCTACAATGAGCAGTTCTTC
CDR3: CASSQVGGLAYNEQFF

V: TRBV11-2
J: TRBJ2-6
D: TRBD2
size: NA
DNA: TGTGCCACCTGGCGGGGGGGCTCTGGGGCCAACGTCCTGACTTTC
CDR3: CATWRGGSGANVLTF